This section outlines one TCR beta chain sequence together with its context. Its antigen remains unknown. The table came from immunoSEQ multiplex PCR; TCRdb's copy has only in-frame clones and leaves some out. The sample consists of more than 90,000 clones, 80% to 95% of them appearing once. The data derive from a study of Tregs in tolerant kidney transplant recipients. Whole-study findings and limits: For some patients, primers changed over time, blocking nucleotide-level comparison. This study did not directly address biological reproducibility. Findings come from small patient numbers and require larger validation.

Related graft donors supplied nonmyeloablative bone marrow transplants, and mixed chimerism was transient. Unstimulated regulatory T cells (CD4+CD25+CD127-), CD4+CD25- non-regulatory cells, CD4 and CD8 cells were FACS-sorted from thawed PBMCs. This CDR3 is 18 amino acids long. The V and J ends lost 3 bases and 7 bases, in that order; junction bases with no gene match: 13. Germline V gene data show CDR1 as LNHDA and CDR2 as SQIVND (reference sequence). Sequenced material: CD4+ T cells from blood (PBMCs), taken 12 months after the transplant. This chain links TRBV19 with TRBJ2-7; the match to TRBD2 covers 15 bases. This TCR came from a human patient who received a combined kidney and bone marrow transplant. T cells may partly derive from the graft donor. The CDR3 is CASSMSGTSGRHLREQYF. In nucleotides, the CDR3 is TGTGCCAGTAGTATGTCCGGGACTAGCGGGAGGCACCTACGGGAGCAGTACTTC.